The rows below give T cell receptor beta chains drawn from one sample of a study of cytomegalovirus exposure and HLA in healthy donors. Using immunoSEQ multiplex PCR, the repertoire was profiled, and TCRdb retains in-frame clones only, with some absent. The data show 130,000 to 150,000 clones, about 83% seen once. Sequencing was done on a sample of PBMCs. The receptors were gathered from a middle-aged man in good health and CMV-seropositive. The CDR3 runs from the conserved cysteine through the conserved F or W. D genes are given only for firm matches. The size of a clone is reported for some rows only, either as once, few or many, or as a class for expanded clones.

V,J,D,size,DNA,CDR3
TRBV5-1,TRBJ2-2,TRBD2,-,TGCGCCACCTCGGGACTAGCTGGGACCGGGGAGCTGTTTTTT,CATSGLAGTGELFF
TRBV14,TRBJ2-5,-,-,TGTGCCAGCAGCCCCACAGGTCAGACCCAGTACTTC,CASSPTGQTQYF
TRBV10-1,TRBJ2-7,-,-,TGCGCCAGCAGTGGTGGGATTGGGGCCGGCTACGAGCAGTACTTC,CASSGGIGAGYEQYF
TRBV2,TRBJ2-7,-,-,TGTGCCAGCGGGGTGCAGGGCTACGAGCAGTACTTC,CASGVQGYEQYF
TRBV13,TRBJ2-7,-,-,TGTGCCAGCAGCTCGAGGGAGGTGATCTACGAGCAGTACTTC,CASSSREVIYEQYF
TRBV2,TRBJ2-7,-,-,TGTGCCAGCAGTGACGAGTATACCTACGAGCAGTACTTC,CASSDEYTYEQYF
TRBV2,TRBJ2-7,TRBD1,-,TGTGCCAGCAGTGTCTTGGGACAGGGCTACGAGCAGTACTTC,CASSVLGQGYEQYF
TRBV2,TRBJ1-1,-,-,TGTGCCAGCAGTGGCGGCGGACAGCTGAACACTGAAGCTTTCTTT,CASSGGGQLNTEAFF
TRBV4-1,TRBJ2-3,-,-,TGCGCCAGCAGCCAAGGGCTGAGCACAGATACGCAGTATTTT,CASSQGLSTDTQYF
TRBV29-1,TRBJ1-3,-,once,TGCAGCGTTGTACGAGAGGTGCGGTCTGGAAACACCATATATTTT,CSVVREVRSGNTIYF
TRBV6-1,TRBJ1-5,-,-,TGTGCCAGCCATGGGAGAAGGGATCAGCCCCAGCATTTT,CASHGRRDQPQHF
TRBV5-4,TRBJ2-5,-,-,TGTGCCAGCAGCTTGGGCATCGGAGAGACCCAGTACTTC,CASSLGIGETQYF
TRBV4-3,TRBJ1-1,TRBD1,few,TGCGCCAGCAGCCCACCAATCAGGGGGCCTAGAGCTGAAGCTTTCTTT,CASSPPIRGPRAEAFF
TRBV5-4,TRBJ1-2,-,-,TGTGCCAGCAGCGACGACAGTTATGGCTACACCTTC,CASSDDSYGYTF
TRBV7-8,TRBJ2-1,TRBD2,-,TGTGCCAGCAGCGAAGCGGGAGGGCCCTACAATGAGCAGTTCTTC,CASSEAGGPYNEQFF
TRBV5-1,TRBJ1-1,TRBD1,-,TGCGCCAGCAGCTGGCAGGGGGTGAACACTGAAGCTTTCTTT,CASSWQGVNTEAFF